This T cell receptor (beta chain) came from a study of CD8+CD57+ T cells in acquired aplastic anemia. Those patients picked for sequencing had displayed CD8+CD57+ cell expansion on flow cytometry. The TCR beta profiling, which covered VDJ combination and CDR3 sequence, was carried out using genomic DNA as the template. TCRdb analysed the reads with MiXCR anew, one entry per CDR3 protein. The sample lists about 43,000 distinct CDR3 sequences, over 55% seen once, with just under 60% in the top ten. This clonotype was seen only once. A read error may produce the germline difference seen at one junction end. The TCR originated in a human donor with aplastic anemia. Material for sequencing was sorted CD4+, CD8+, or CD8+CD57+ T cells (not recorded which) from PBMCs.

The CDR3 DNA sequence: TGCGCCAGCAGCCAAGAGATCATAGCGGCGGGGGTTAGTTCACCCCTTCACTTT. It translates to CASSQEIIAAGVSSPLHF. The chain employs TRBV4-3 and TRBJ1-6; the D gene is possibly TRBD1 (5 bases). CDR1 LGHNA and CDR2 YSLEER come from the germline V gene. CDR3 length: 18 residues.